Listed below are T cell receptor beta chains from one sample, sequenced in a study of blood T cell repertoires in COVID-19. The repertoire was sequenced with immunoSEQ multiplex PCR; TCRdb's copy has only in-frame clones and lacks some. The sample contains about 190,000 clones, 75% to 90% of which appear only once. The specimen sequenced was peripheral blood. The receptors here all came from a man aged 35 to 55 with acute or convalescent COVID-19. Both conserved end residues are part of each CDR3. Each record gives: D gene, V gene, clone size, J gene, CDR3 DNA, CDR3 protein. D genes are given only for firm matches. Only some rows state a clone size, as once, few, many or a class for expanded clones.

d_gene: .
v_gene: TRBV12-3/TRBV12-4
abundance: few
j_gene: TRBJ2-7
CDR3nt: TGTGCCAGCAGTTTTCGTTCAGGGGCCGAGCAGTACTTC
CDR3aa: CASSFRSGAEQYF

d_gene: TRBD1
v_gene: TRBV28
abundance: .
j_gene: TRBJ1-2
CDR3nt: TGTGCCAGCAGATTCACAGGGGGCGAGCGCTACACCTTC
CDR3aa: CASRFTGGERYTF

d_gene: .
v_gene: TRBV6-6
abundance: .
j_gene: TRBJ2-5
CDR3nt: TGTGCCAGCAGAAAAGACAGCAACCTTCAAGAGACCCAGTACTTC
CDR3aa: CASRKDSNLQETQYF

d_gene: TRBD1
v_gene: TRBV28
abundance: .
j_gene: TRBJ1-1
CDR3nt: TGTGCCAGCAGTTTACCACAGGGGCACACTGAAGCTTTCTTT
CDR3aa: CASSLPQGHTEAFF

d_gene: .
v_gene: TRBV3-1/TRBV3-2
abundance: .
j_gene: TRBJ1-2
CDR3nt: TGTGCCAGCAGCCTAACCCACAATAGGCCCGGGGGCTACACCTTC
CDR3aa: CASSLTHNRPGGYTF

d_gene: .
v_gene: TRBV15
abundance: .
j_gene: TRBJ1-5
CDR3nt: TGTGCCACCAGCAGAGATGATTTCGCCAGTAACCAGCCCCAGCATTTT
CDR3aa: CATSRDDFASNQPQHF

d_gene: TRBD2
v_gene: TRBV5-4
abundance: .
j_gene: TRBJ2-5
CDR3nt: TGTGCCAGCAGCGCGAAGGGACTAGCGGGGTTGGAGACCCAGTACTTC
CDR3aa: CASSAKGLAGLETQYF

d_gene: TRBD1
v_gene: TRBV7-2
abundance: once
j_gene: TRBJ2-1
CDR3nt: TGTGCCAGCAGCTTTCGGACAGGGAATGAGCAGTTCTTC
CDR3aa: CASSFRTGNEQFF

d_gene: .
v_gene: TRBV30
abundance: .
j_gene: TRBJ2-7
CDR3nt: TGTGCCTGGAGATCGGGGTACGAGCAGTACTTC
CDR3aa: CAWRSGYEQYF

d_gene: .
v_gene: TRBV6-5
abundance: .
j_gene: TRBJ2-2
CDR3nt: TGTGCCAGCAGCCAGGGGACAAGTACCGGGGAGCTGTTTTTT
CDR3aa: CASSQGTSTGELFF

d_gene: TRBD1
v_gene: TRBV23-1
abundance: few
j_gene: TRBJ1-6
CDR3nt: TGCGCCAGCAGTCCCGAGACAGGGGCACTTAATAATTCACCCCTCCACTTT
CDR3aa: CASSPETGALNNSPLHF

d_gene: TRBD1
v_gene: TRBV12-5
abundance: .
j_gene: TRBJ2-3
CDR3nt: TGTGCTAGTGGTTTGGTTCCCCTCCCAGGGACAGTTCGCACAGATACGCAGTATTTT
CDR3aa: CASGLVPLPGTVRTDTQYF

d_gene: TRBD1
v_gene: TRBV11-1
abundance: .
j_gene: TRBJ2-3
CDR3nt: TGTGCCAGCAGCATTGACAGGGATTTCACAGATACGCAGTATTTT
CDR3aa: CASSIDRDFTDTQYF

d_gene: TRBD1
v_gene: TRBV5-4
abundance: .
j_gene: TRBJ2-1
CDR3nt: TGTGCCAGCAGCTTGCCGGGACAGGGCAAGATTAATGAGCAGTTCTTC
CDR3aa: CASSLPGQGKINEQFF

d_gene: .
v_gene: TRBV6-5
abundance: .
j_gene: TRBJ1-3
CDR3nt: TGTGCCAGCATGGGGCTGGCTGGAAACACCATATATTTT
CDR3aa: CASMGLAGNTIYF

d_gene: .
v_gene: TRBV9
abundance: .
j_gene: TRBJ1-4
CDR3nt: TGTGCCAGCAGCGTAGGGGGCGTGGGTGAAAAACTGTTTTTT
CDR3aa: CASSVGGVGEKLFF

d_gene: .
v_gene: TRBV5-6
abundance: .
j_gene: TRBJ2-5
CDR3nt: TGTGCCAGCAGCTTCCCCCTCGGAGAGACCCAGTACTTC
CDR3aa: CASSFPLGETQYF

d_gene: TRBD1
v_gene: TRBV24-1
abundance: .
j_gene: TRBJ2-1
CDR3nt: TGTGCCACCAGTGACCGGGGACAGGGGGGCAATGAGCAGTTCTTC
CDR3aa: CATSDRGQGGNEQFF

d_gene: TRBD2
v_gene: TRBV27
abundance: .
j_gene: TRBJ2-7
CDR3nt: TGTGCCAGCAGCCGTGCGGCCAGCGGGGGCCTCTCCTACGAGCAGTACTTC
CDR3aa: CASSRAASGGLSYEQYF

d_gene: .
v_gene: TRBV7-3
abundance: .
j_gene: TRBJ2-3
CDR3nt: TGTGCCAGCAGCCCCCCCGGCACAGATACGCAGTATTTT
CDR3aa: CASSPPGTDTQYF

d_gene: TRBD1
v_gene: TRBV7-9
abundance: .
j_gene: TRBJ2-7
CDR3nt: TGTGCCAGCAGCTTAGCTCAGGACAGGGGGCTCGAGCAGTACTTC
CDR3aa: CASSLAQDRGLEQYF

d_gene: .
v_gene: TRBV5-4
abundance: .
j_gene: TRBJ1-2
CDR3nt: TGTGCCAGCAGCTTGGAGGGGGAAGTTGGCTACACCTTC
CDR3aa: CASSLEGEVGYTF

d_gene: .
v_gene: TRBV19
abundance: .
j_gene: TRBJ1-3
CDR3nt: TGTGCCAGTAGTATCCGGGGGGCAACTGGAAACACCATATATTTT
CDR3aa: CASSIRGATGNTIYF

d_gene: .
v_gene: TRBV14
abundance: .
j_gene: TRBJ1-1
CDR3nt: TGTGCCAGCAGCCAAGTTCAGGGGCTGAACACTGAAGCTTTCTTT
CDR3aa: CASSQVQGLNTEAFF

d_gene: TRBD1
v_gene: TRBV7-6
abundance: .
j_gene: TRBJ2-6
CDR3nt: TGTGCCAGCAGCAGCCGGGACAGGGGGTCCCCTGGGGCCAACGTCCTGACTTTC
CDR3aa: CASSSRDRGSPGANVLTF

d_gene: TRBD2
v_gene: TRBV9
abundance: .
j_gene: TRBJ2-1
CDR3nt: TGTGCCAGCAGCGTAATAGCGGGGGGTGATGAGCAGTTCTTC
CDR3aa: CASSVIAGGDEQFF

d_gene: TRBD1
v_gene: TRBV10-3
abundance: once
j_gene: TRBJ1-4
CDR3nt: TGTGCCATCAGTGAGTCCGACAGGGGCGAAGAAAAACTGTTTTTT
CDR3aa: CAISESDRGEEKLFF

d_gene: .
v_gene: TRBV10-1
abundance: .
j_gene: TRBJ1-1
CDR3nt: TGCGCCAGCAGTGTGGGCAGTAGAATGAACACTGAAGCTTTCTTT
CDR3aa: CASSVGSRMNTEAFF

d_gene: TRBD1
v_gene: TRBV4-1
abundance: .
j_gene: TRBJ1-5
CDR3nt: TGCGCCAGCAGCCAAGAATATCAGGGGGCTTTCAATCAGCCCCAGCATTTT
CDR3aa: CASSQEYQGAFNQPQHF

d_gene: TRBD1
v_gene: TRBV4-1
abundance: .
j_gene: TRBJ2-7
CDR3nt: TGCGCCAGCAGCCAAGGACAGGGGTCAGCAAACGAGCAGTACTTC
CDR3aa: CASSQGQGSANEQYF

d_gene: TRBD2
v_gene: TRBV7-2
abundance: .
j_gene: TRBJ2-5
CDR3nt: TGTGCCAGCGTCCGGGGGGGGCAAGAGACCCAGTACTTC
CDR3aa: CASVRGGQETQYF

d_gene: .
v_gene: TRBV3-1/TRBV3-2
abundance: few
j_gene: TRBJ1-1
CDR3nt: TGTGCCAGCAGCCAATATAGAGGAGGGAGGACTGAAGCTTTCTTT
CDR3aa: CASSQYRGGRTEAFF

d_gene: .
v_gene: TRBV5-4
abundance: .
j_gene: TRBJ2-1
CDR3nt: TGTGCCAGCAGGCGTGAGGGGGTAGGGTACAATGAGCAGTTCTTC
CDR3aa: CASRREGVGYNEQFF

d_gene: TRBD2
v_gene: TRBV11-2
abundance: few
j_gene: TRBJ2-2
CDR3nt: TGTGCCAGCAGTGAGCGGGGGGTCAACACCGGGGAGCTGTTTTTT
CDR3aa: CASSERGVNTGELFF

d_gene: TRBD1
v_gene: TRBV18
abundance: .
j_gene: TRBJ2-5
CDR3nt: TGTGCCAGCTCACCGGGGGGACAGGGAGAAGAGACCCAGTACTTC
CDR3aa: CASSPGGQGEETQYF

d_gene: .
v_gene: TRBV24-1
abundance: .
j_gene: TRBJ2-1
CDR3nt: TGTGCCACCAGTGACCTCGGGCAGGGCTCCTACAATGAGCAGTTCTTC
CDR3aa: CATSDLGQGSYNEQFF

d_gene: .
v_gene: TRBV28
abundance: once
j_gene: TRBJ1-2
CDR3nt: TGTGCCAGCACCGAGGTCCAGGGAAACTATGGCTACACCTTC
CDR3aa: CASTEVQGNYGYTF

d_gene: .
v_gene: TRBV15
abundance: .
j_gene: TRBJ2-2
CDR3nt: TGTGCCACCAGCAGCGGGACACAGCTGACCGGGGAGCTGTTTTTT
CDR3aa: CATSSGTQLTGELFF

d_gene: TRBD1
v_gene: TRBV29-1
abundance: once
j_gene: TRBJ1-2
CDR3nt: TGCAGCGCCCTAGGGGGCTTAGGAGGCTACACCTTC
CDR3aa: CSALGGLGGYTF

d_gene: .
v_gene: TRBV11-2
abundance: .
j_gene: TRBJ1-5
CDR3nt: TGTGCCAGCAGCGCTGGACAGTTTAGCAATCAGCCCCAGCATTTT
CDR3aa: CASSAGQFSNQPQHF

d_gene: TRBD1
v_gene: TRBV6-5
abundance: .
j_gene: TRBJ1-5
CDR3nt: TGTGCCAGCAGCCCCCCAGGACAGGGGGTGCAGCCCCAGCATTTT
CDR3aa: CASSPPGQGVQPQHF

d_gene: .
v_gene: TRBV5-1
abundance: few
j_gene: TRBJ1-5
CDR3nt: TGCGCCAGCAGCTTGGAAGGGGCAAACCAGCCCCAGCATTTT
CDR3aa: CASSLEGANQPQHF

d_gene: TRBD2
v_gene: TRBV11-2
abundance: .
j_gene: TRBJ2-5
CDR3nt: TGTGCCAGCAGCTCAGGGACTAGACAAGAGACCCAGTACTTC
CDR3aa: CASSSGTRQETQYF

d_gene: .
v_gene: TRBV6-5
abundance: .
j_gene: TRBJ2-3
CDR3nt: TGTGCCTCTCACCTGTGGAGTCAGTCCACAGATACGCAGTATTTT
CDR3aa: CASHLWSQSTDTQYF

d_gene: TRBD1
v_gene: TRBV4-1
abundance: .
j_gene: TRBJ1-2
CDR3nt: TGCGCCAGCAGCCACCAGGGGGTTGGGGGCTACACCTTC
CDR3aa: CASSHQGVGGYTF

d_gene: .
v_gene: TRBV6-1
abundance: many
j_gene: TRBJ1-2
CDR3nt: TGTGCCAGCAGTGAATTGGACAGATACTATGGCTACACCTTC
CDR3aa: CASSELDRYYGYTF

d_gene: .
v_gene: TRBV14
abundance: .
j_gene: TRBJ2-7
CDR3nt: TGTGCCAGCAGCCAAGGACAGCTCGCCTACGAGCAGTACTTC
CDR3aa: CASSQGQLAYEQYF